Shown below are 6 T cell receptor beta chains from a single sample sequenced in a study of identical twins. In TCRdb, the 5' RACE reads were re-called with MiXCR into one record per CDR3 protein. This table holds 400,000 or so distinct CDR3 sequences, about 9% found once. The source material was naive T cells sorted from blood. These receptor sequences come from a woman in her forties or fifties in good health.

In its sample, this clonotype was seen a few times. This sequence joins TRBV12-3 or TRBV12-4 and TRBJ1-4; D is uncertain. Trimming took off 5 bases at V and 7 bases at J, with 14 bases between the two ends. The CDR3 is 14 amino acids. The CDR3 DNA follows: TGTGCCAGCAGTCCGAGGACCCTGGTTGAAAAACTGTTTTTT. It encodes CASSPRTLVEKLFF.

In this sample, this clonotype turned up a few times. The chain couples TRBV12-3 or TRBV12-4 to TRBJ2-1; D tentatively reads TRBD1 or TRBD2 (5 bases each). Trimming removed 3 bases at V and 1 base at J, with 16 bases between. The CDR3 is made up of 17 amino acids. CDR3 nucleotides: TGTGCCAGCAGTTTGGGACGCCGCCCCCGATCCTACAATGAGCAGTTCTTC. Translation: CASSLGRRPRSYNEQFF.

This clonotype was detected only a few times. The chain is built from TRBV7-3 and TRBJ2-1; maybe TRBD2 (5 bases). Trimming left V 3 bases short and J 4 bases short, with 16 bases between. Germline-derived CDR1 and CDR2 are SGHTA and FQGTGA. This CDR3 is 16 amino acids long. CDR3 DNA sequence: TGTGCCAGCAGCTTTGGAAATCTTCGCGGGTACAATGAGCAGTTCTTC. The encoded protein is CASSFGNLRGYNEQFF.

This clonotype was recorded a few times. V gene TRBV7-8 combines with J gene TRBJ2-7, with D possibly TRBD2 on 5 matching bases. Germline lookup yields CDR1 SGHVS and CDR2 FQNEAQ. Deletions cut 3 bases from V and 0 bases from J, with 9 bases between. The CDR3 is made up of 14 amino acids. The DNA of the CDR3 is TGTGCCAGCAGCTTGCCGGGAAGCTCCTACGAGCAGTACTTC. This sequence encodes CASSLPGSSYEQYF.

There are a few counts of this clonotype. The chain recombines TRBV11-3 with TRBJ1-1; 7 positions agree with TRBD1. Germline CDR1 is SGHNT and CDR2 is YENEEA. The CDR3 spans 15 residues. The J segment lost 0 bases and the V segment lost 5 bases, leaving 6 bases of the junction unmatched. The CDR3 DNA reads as TGTGCCAGCAGCGATCTCAGGGGGATGAACACTGAAGCTTTCTTT. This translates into CASSDLRGMNTEAFF. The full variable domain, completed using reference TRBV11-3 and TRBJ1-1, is EAGVVQSPRYKIIEKKQPVAFWCNPISGHNTLYWYLQNLGQGPELLIRYENEEAVDDSQLPKDRFSAERLKGVDSTLKIQPAELGDSAVYLCASSDLRGMNTEAFFGQGTRLTVV.

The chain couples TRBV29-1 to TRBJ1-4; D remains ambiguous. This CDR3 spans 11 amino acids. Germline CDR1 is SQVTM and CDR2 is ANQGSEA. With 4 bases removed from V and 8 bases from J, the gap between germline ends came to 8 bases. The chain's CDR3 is CSVGVGEKLFF. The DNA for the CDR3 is TGCAGCGTTGGGGTAGGCGAAAAACTGTTTTTT.